This TCR beta chain was documented in a study of blood T cell repertoires in COVID-19. Study-wide background: Sites in the United States, Italy and Spain provided acute and convalescent COVID-19 samples. Sources were T cells, B-cell-depleted T cells, or PBMCs; the material itself was cDNA or gDNA.

Per the original data handling: It was from reference gene primer amplification that nucleated cell counts were estimated. Measured with immunoSEQ multiplex PCR; TCRdb has only the in-frame clones, and not every one. That table supplies the V and J calls and clone size; D and trimming were determined from the DNA. There are 220,000 or so clones in the sample; roughly 80% occur only once, and roughly 2.4% lies in the top ten. This clone was detected only a few times. CDR3 length: 12 residues. J gave up 6 bases and V 6 bases, and 3 bases lay outside the gene matches. The source of this sequence is a woman in her sixties or seventies with acute or convalescent COVID-19. The rearrangement uses TRBV12-3 or TRBV12-4 and TRBJ2-7; 9 bases fit TRBD2. Sample: peripheral blood. The CDR3 DNA follows: TGTGCCAGCAGCCCAGCGGGGGGCGAGCAGTACTTC. Protein product: CASSPAGGEQYF.